This T cell receptor beta chain comes out of a study of naive and memory T cell subsets. Regarding the study as a whole: Possibly reflecting memory cells re-expressing CD45RA, a few larger clonotypes occurred in naive repertoires, especially CD8.

The CDR3 has 14 amino acids. CDR1 SNHLY and CDR2 FYNNEI come from the germline V gene. V was cut by 7 bases and J by 9 bases, with 19 bases left in between. In its sample, this clonotype was seen a few times. Antigen: not known. Both TRBC1 and TRBC2 were covered by a beta constant-region primer of two equimolar oligonucleotides. Nested alpha and beta constant-region primers with the SP2 primer drove four PCR rounds on ligated cDNA. TCRdb called the UMI-ligation and nested PCR reads again in MiXCR, with one record for every CDR3 protein. The sample carries about 140,000 distinct CDR3 sequences, about 20% recorded once. Cells stained for CD3, CD4, CD8, CD45RA, CD27 and viability were sorted into four CD45RA/CD27 subsets.

The J gene is TRBJ1-5, the V gene TRBV2; D possibly corresponds to TRBD1 (5 bases). The source of this sequence is a human donor in good health. The source material was naive CD8+ T cells from blood. Here the CDR3 reads CASKDEGELGPQHF. The CDR3 DNA is TGTGCCAGCAAGGACGAAGGGGAACTAGGGCCCCAGCATTTT.